This T cell receptor (beta chain) was sequenced during a study of CD8 T cells in ankylosing spondylitis. Ten or more counts support this clonotype. Germline V gene sequence: CDR1 MDHEN, CDR2 SYDVKM. Trimming stripped 4 bases from V and 5 bases from J, with 15 bases between. The CDR3 has 15 amino acids. Quantitative 5'-RACE was performed with molecular barcodes, and it yielded the TCR beta libraries. Via MiXCR, TCRdb re-called the 5' RACE reads, giving one row per CDR3 protein. The sample records around 75,000 distinct CDR3 sequences, 5.3% being singletons. The material sequenced was blood, either unsorted or a sorted T cell fraction (not recorded which). The chain links TRBV28 to TRBJ1-5; D not resolved. This clonotype was sampled from a male donor with ankylosing spondylitis or in good health (not recorded which). As DNA, the CDR3 is TGTGCCAGCAGTTCCCCGACAACTGTATATCAGCCCCAGCATTTT. It translates to CASSSPTTVYQPQHF.